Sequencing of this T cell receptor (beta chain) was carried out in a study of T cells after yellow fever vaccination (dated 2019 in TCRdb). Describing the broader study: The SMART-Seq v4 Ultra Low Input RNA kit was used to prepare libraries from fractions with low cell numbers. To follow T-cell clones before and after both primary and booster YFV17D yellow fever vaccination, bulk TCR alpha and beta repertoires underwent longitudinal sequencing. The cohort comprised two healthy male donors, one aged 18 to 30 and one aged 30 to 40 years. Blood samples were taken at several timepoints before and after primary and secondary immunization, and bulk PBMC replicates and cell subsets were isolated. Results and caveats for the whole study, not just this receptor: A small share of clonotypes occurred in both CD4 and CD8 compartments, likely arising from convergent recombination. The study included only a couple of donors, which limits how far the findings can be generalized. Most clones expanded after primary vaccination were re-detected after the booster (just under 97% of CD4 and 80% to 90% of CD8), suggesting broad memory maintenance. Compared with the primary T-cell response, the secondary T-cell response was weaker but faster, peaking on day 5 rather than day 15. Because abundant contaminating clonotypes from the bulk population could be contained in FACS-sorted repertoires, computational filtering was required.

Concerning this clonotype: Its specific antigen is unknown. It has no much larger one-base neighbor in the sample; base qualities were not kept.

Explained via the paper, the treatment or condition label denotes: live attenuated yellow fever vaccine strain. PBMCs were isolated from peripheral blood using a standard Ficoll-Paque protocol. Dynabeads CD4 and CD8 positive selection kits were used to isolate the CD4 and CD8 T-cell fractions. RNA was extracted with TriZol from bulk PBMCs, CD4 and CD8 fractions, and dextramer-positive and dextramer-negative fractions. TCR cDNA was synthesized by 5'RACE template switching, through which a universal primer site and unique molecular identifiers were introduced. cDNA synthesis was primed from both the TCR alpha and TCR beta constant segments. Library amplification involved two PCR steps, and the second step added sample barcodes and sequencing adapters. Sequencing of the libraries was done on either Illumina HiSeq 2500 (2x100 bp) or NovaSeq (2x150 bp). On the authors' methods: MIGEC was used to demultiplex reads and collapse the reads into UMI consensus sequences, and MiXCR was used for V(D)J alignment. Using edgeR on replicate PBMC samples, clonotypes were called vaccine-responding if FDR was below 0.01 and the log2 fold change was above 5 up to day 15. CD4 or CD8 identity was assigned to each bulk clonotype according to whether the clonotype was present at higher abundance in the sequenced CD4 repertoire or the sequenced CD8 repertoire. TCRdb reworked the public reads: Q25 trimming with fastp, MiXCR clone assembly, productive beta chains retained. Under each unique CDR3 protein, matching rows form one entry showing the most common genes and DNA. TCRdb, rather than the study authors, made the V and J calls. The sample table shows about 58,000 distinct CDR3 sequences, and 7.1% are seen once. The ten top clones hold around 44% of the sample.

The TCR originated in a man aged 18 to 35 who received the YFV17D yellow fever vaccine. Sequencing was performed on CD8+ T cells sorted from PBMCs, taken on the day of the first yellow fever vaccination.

The CDR3 protein is CSARDGRALGGETQYF. The sequenced DNA: TGCAGTGCTAGAGACGGGCGGGCTTTAGGTGGCGAGACCCAGTACTTC. The rearrangement joined TRBV20-1 to TRBJ2-5, and the D gene may be TRBD2, 5 bases matching. For CDR1 and CDR2, the germline V gene (reference sequence) lists DFQATT and SNEGSKA. From the cysteine through the phenylalanine, the CDR3 covers 16 amino acids. Here the CDR3 DNA is all that survives: 48 bases in frame from base 1. V was cut back by 0 bases and J by 5 bases, leaving a gap of 19 bases between them.